This entry lists 8 T cell receptor beta chains sequenced from one sample in a study of blood T cell repertoires in COVID-19. Sequencing used immunoSEQ multiplex PCR; TCRdb keeps in-frame clones, though not all of them. The sample carries more than 100,000 clones, 84% recorded once. Sequenced: peripheral blood. These receptors were collected from a woman in her twenties or thirties who had recovered from COVID-19.

This chain links TRBV3-1 (or the pseudogene TRBV3-2) with TRBJ2-2, with 7 positions matching TRBD2. The J segment lost 0 bases and the V segment lost 1 base, leaving 17 bases of the junction unmatched. Germline loops: CDR1 LGHDT, CDR2 YNNKEL (reference sequence). The CDR3 is made up of 21 amino acids. DNA of the CDR3: TGTGCCAGCAGCCAAGGACCCTCAAATCTAGCGGAGACACCGAACACCGGGGAGCTGTTTTTT. Its protein is CASSQGPSNLAETPNTGELFF.

J is TRBJ2-1 and V is TRBV6-5; D not certain. Per germline, CDR1 MNHEY and CDR2 SVGAGI. V was pared by 6 bases and J by 6 bases, with 9 bases between. The CDR3 is made up of 12 amino acids. The CDR3: CASSISGNEQFF. As DNA, the CDR3 is TGTGCCAGCAGCATTTCAGGCAATGAGCAGTTCTTC.

The chain couples TRBV7-2 to TRBJ2-1, with a possible D match to TRBD2 (5 bases). The CDR3 runs 15 residues. CDR1 and CDR2 from the germline V gene are SGHTA and FQGNSA. Trimming shortened V by 2 bases and J by 0 bases, and 8 bases separated the two germline ends. The CDR3 sequence: CASSLMGSSYNEQFF. The CDR3 coding sequence is TGTGCCAGCAGCTTAATGGGGAGCTCCTACAATGAGCAGTTCTTC.

This clone has just a few counts. The sample holds other DNA sequences that translate to the same CDR3. V and J are TRBV6-5 and TRBJ2-7; 8 bases map to TRBD1. The CDR3 consists of 14 residues. J lost 0 bases, V lost 6 bases, and 4 bases had no gene match. Germline lookup yields CDR1 MNHEY and CDR2 SVGAGI. The CDR3 nucleotides read TGTGCCAGCAGGAGGACAGGGAGCTCCTACGAGCAGTACTTC. It encodes CASRRTGSSYEQYF.

This clone was seen a few times. The rearrangement links TRBV19 to TRBJ2-7; D gene uncertain. The ends were cut back, 2 bases at V and 2 bases at J, with 10 bases in the middle. Germline CDR1 is LNHDA and CDR2 is SQIVND (reference sequence). The CDR3 is made up of 14 amino acids. The CDR3 here is CASSISRQAYEQYF. As DNA, the CDR3 is TGTGCCAGTAGTATATCTCGGCAGGCCTACGAGCAGTACTTC. The full variable domain, rest sourced from reference TRBV19 and TRBJ2-7, is DGGITQSPKYLFRKEGQNVTLSCEQNLNHDAMYWYRQDPGQGLRLIYYSQIVNDFQKGDIAEGYSVSREKKESFPLTVTSAQKNPTAFYLCASSISRQAYEQYFGPGTRLTVT.

Only one count was recorded for this clone. The chain employs TRBV7-9 and TRBJ2-1; 7 bases are a match to TRBD2. V was clipped by 3 bases and J by 5 bases; unmatched bases: 7. CDR3 length: 15 residues. Germline-derived CDR1 and CDR2 are SEHNR and FQNEAQ (reference sequence). CDR3 amino acids: CASSFLRLADNEQFF. The CDR3, as DNA: TGTGCCAGCAGCTTCCTGAGACTAGCAGACAATGAGCAGTTCTTC.

The rearrangement uses TRBV7-2 and TRBJ2-7, with D maybe TRBD1 (5 bases). Germline CDR1 reads SGHTA; CDR2 reads FQGNSA. The CDR3 spans 15 residues. V dropped 3 bases and J dropped 5 bases, with 17 bases sitting between them. The CDR3 nucleotides read TGTGCCAGCAGCTTTCTCTACTTGACAGCTCACGAGCAGTACTTC. It codes for CASSFLYLTAHEQYF.

This CDR3 is CASSHDAGRKEQYF. Written as DNA, the CDR3 is TGTGCCAGCAGCCACGACGCGGGCAGGAAAGAGCAGTACTTC. V and J are TRBV14 and TRBJ2-7; TRBD2 might be the D (5 bases). The CDR3 is 14 amino acids. V dropped 3 bases and J dropped 7 bases, with 16 bases sitting between them. From germline, CDR1 is SGHDN and CDR2 FVKESK.